A selection of T cell receptor beta chains follows, all from one sample in a study of blood T cell repertoires in COVID-19. Clones were read by immunoSEQ multiplex PCR, and TCRdb kept only the in-frame ones, dropping some. Here the sample spans tens of thousands of clones, roughly 84% being singletons. Material: peripheral blood. The receptors stem from an older woman with acute or convalescent COVID-19. The CDR3 runs from the conserved cysteine through the conserved F or W. The D gene is left open where the match is weak. Clone size, where shown, is once, few, many, or a class for clones that have expanded.

D: TRBD2
size: .
V: TRBV4-2
J: TRBJ2-1
CDR3: CASSPGLAGENEQFF
DNA: TGTGCCAGCAGCCCGGGACTAGCGGGGGAGAATGAGCAGTTCTTC

D: TRBD2
size: .
V: TRBV7-2
J: TRBJ2-1
CDR3: CASSILAGGPNEQFF
DNA: TGTGCCAGCAGCATACTAGCGGGGGGGCCCAATGAGCAGTTCTTC

D: .
size: .
V: TRBV2
J: TRBJ2-1
CDR3: CASMNLPNNEQFF
DNA: TGTGCCAGCATGAACCTTCCTAACAATGAGCAGTTCTTC

D: .
size: .
V: TRBV3-1/TRBV3-2
J: TRBJ1-2
CDR3: CASSRRGGEGSLDGYTF
DNA: TGTGCCAGCAGCCGACGGGGTGGGGAAGGTAGCTTGGATGGCTACACCTTC

D: TRBD1
size: .
V: TRBV6-6
J: TRBJ1-1
CDR3: CASSSGTGTVGFF
DNA: TGTGCCAGCAGTTCCGGGACAGGGACTGTAGGTTTCTTT

D: TRBD1
size: .
V: TRBV9
J: TRBJ1-1
CDR3: CASSVAIGQGPNTEAFF
DNA: TGTGCCAGCAGCGTAGCCATTGGACAGGGGCCTAACACTGAAGCTTTCTTT

D: TRBD1
size: .
V: TRBV11-2
J: TRBJ1-1
CDR3: CASSLRTGGSANTEAFF
DNA: TGTGCCAGCAGCCTAAGGACAGGGGGCTCGGCAAACACTGAAGCTTTCTTT

D: TRBD2
size: .
V: TRBV29-1
J: TRBJ2-3
CDR3: CSVEDPGGATDTQYF
DNA: TGCAGCGTTGAAGATCCCGGGGGGGCGACAGATACGCAGTATTTT

D: TRBD1
size: .
V: TRBV3-1/TRBV3-2
J: TRBJ1-2
CDR3: CASSQVPGQHTF
DNA: TGTGCCAGCAGCCAAGTCCCGGGACAGCATACCTTC

D: TRBD1
size: .
V: TRBV19
J: TRBJ2-4
CDR3: CASGDRSAIVIQYF
DNA: TGTGCCAGTGGGGACAGGTCAGCCATAGTCATTCAGTACTTC

D: TRBD2
size: .
V: TRBV2
J: TRBJ2-3
CDR3: CASSETSGGGTDTQYF
DNA: TGTGCCAGCAGCGAGACTAGCGGGGGGGGCACAGATACGCAGTATTTT

D: TRBD1
size: few
V: TRBV6-1
J: TRBJ1-2
CDR3: CASSETGVHYGYTF
DNA: TGTGCCAGCAGTGAGACAGGGGTTCACTATGGCTACACCTTC

D: .
size: .
V: TRBV5-6
J: TRBJ1-1
CDR3: CASSLVGGEAFF
DNA: TGTGCCAGTAGCTTGGTCGGAGGGGAAGCTTTCTTT

D: .
size: .
V: TRBV27
J: TRBJ1-1
CDR3: CATRYGSGAEAFF
DNA: TGTGCCACCCGTTATGGATCGGGAGCTGAAGCTTTCTTT

D: TRBD1
size: .
V: TRBV24-1
J: TRBJ1-5
CDR3: CATRTPGQGAFQPQHF
DNA: TGTGCCACCAGGACACCGGGACAGGGGGCCTTTCAGCCCCAGCATTTT

D: .
size: .
V: TRBV27
J: TRBJ1-2
CDR3: CASRIQGSRGYTF
DNA: TGTGCCAGCAGGATCCAGGGTTCTCGTGGCTACACCTTC

D: .
size: .
V: TRBV6-1
J: TRBJ2-7
CDR3: CASSEVGGGDEQYF
DNA: TGTGCCAGCAGTGAAGTAGGGGGCGGGGACGAGCAGTACTTC

D: .
size: .
V: TRBV12-3/TRBV12-4
J: TRBJ1-2
CDR3: CASSSGGGYTF
DNA: TGTGCCAGCAGTTCCGGGGGTGGCTACACCTTC

D: TRBD1
size: .
V: TRBV19
J: TRBJ1-4
CDR3: CASTGARNNEKLFF
DNA: TGTGCCTCGACAGGGGCGCGTAATAATGAAAAACTGTTTTTT

D: .
size: .
V: TRBV25-1
J: TRBJ1-6
CDR3: CASAVDSSNSPLHF
DNA: TGTGCCAGCGCCGTCGACAGCTCTAATTCACCCCTCCACTTT